Only one count was recorded for the clone carrying this T cell receptor beta chain. The data are from a study of cytomegalovirus exposure and HLA in healthy donors. In germline, CDR1 is KGHSH, CDR2 LQKENI. J lost 3 bases, V lost 3 bases, and 2 bases had no gene match. This CDR3 comprises 13 residues. In the PCR, 60 Vbeta and 13 Jbeta primers were used. Here immunoSEQ multiplex PCR was the method, and the copy in TCRdb shows in-frame clones only, minus some. This sample yields over 90,000 clones, of which 65% to 85% are seen a single time; under 3% belongs to the top ten. Sample: PBMCs. The clonotype originates from a female donor in good health and CMV-seropositive. The J gene is TRBJ2-7, the V gene TRBV18; 7 positions match TRBD2. CDR3 residues: CASSPAGVYEQYF. Written as DNA, the CDR3 is TGTGCCAGCTCACCTGCGGGGGTCTACGAGCAGTACTTC.